The rows below give T cell receptor beta chains drawn from one sample of a study of blood T cell repertoires in COVID-19. Generated by immunoSEQ multiplex PCR, the TCRdb table keeps only in-frame clones and is missing some. The sample lists around 78,000 clones; 80% to 90% were seen once. Sequencing was performed on peripheral blood. These receptor sequences come from a man aged 45-65 years with active COVID-19. The CDR3 runs from the conserved cysteine through the conserved F or W.

TRBV6-4	CASSIDRMNTEAFF
TRBV6-6	CASGQGQETQYF
TRBV7-8	CASSLVGLAGVSEQYF
TRBV12-5	CASGLVGPKRSSYNEQFF
TRBV21-1	CASGGALTGGGAGANVLTF
TRBV9	CASSVGEGGARRSYNEQFF
TRBV28	CASSFLTRRSGELFF
TRBV7-3	CASSLGTSGGTDTQYF
TRBV30	CAWSQGQAANEKLFF
TRBV9	CASSVGARLAGSTDTQYF
TRBV12-3/TRBV12-4	CASSPTAYYGYTF
TRBV24-1	CATSDFSGVPQHF
TRBV28	CASSQLAIAKNIQYF
TRBV5-1	CASSLDRPGRGLINTEAFF
TRBV5-6	CARSLEGAGGHNEQFF
TRBV7-8	CASSLRAGATGETQYF
TRBV13	CASSYWSGGEDGYTF
TRBV4-3	CASSQDSRAGGYTF
TRBV7-8	CASSQDRDYGYTF
TRBV5-1	CASSLTGNTEAFF
TRBV27	CASSEGQINPNTEAFF
TRBV10-3	CAISQIQGAYEQYF
TRBV29-1	CSVAIRGPNEKLFF
TRBV19	CASSPSGTASNQPQHF
TRBV19	CASSEMNTEAFF
TRBV25-1	CASSESGTGDEQYF
TRBV7-2	CASSFSDSQRNYGYTF
TRBV7-9	CASSQRKRDYDEQFF
TRBV28	CASSLSQGANQPQHF
TRBV19	CASSTRDTFYGYTF
TRBV6-5	CASSGTVYQETQYF
TRBV7-2	CASRQAGVRNNEQFF
TRBV28	CAIQEGGMNTEAFF
TRBV4-2	CASSLESGGPSNEQFF
TRBV5-1	CASSSRTSGSYEQYF
TRBV18	CASSTGQGYGNTIYF
TRBV14	CASSRDRAEKLFF
TRBV14	CASSPPSAKTGDHLDQYF
TRBV28	CASRYTGTANQPQHF
TRBV27	CASSLRSGGRAVYEQFF
TRBV7-2	CASTEWSTDTQYF
TRBV10-3	CAISVETGPETQYF
TRBV4-3	CASSLLGGEATNEKLFF
TRBV28	CASSLDSNSPLHF
TRBV12-3/TRBV12-4	CASSLQETQYF
TRBV5-6	CASSLPGGGTEAFF
TRBV2	CASTGTGGGEQYF
TRBV24-1	CATSDFSGSSPPLGSDFTFF
TRBV2	CASRGQGGSYEQYF
TRBV15	CATSRDELPSYEQYF
TRBV14	CASSQEHDYGYTF
TRBV7-8	CASGREGYEQYF
TRBV5-4	CASRVGLAGADTQYF
TRBV7-8	CATQDRVSTGELFF
TRBV9	CASSVEGLATNEQFF
TRBV30	CAWSVLVGGRRDRTEAFF
TRBV15	CATSSRGSGNTIYF
TRBV6-2/TRBV6-3	CASSSSLGGGLYEQYF
TRBV28	CASCTLGGGDNEQFF